This TCR beta chain originates from a study of cytomegalovirus exposure and HLA in healthy donors. The wider study: As released early, the data held 70 million to 100 million unique TCRs from HLA-typed donors. When just under 400 donors were genotyped, 81% of them were found to fall in the Caucasian-associated ancestry cluster. Study-level points and caveats: The authors later linked a missense DCLRE1C variant to TCR beta V- and J-gene trimming. A prior analysis recorded that most TCR beta V segments were productive about 87% or about 30% of the time.

Only one count was recorded for this clone. The antigen remains unidentified. This CDR3 has 17 residues. Looked up from germline, CDR1 is SGDLS and CDR2 is YYNGEE. The V segment lost 3 bases and the J segment 3 bases; nucleotides outside the gene matches: 7. Researchers ran the PCR with 60 Vbeta and 13 Jbeta primers. Measured with immunoSEQ multiplex PCR; TCRdb has only the in-frame clones, and not every one. This sample carries about 86,000 clones, roughly 73% of them seen once, and the ten largest clones take roughly 2.6%. The V and J genes are TRBV9 and TRBJ2-2, with TRBD2 matching 11 bases. Sequencing was performed on PBMCs. The sequence came from a male donor in good health and CMV-seropositive. CDR3 amino acids: CASSALAGGRYTGELFF. CDR3 nucleotide sequence: TGTGCCAGCAGCGCCCTAGCGGGAGGAAGATACACCGGGGAGCTGTTTTTT.